What follows is one T cell receptor beta chain and its context. As yet, its antigen is unknown. These data are taken from a study of cytomegalovirus exposure and HLA in healthy donors. Trimming removed 6 bases at V and 6 bases at J, with 11 bases between. This CDR3 spans 13 amino acids. The germline gives CDR1 MDHEN, CDR2 SYDVKM. Findings and caveats of the study: The listing of roughly 160 TCR beta chains classed them as cytomegalovirus-associated. Rare TCR sequences predominated, though certain public TCRs were found in many donors.

Clones were read by immunoSEQ multiplex PCR, and TCRdb kept only the in-frame ones, dropping some. The data contain about 68,000 clones, around 93% of them singletons. Input material: PBMCs. The clonotype was recovered from a man aged 18 to 35 in good health and CMV-seronegative. The rearrangement uses TRBV28 and TRBJ2-2; D perhaps matches TRBD1 (5 bases). The CDR3 DNA reads TGTGCCAGCAGACCCAGGGTCCCCGGGGAGCTGTTTTTT. Residues: CASRPRVPGELFF.